This entry concerns a single TCR beta chain. Its antigen is unknown. These data belong to a study of OX40 agonist ivuxolimab in advanced cancers. V lost 0 bases and J 1 base, leaving 9 bases between the germline ends. Germline values: CDR1 SGHRS, CDR2 YFSETQ. The CDR3 has 15 amino acids. Sequencing used immunoSEQ multiplex PCR; TCRdb keeps in-frame clones, though not all of them. The repertoire holds 30,000 to 35,000 clones, approximately 81% seen once, with over 1.2% in the top ten. Whole-study findings and limits: Compared with others, partial responders at 0.1-3.0 mg/kg displayed clonal expansion among the lowest. Relative to CD4+ cells, CD8+ T cells on average had more expanded clones. Antigen specificity was not determined for the expanded peripheral T cells.

The chain employs TRBV5-1 and TRBJ2-3, with a tentative D call TRBD2 (6 bases). The receptor was derived from an adult with an advanced solid tumor such as melanoma, head and neck, liver or kidney cancer. This sample comprised CD4+ or CD8+ T cells sorted from blood, obtained in a trial of the OX40 agonist ivuxolimab. CDR3 coding DNA: TGCGCCAGCAGCTTGGACAGGAGGGGCACAGATACGCAGTATTTT. This encodes CASSLDRRGTDTQYF.